This T cell receptor (beta chain) stems from a study of T cell responses to AZD1222 COVID-19 vaccine. Study-level findings and limits: Two AZD1222 administrations were followed by greater Spike-specific TCR breadth and depth. Sampled repertoires all dated from after the peak T cell response.

TCRdb's table, derived via immunoSEQ multiplex PCR, lists solely in-frame clones and lacks some. Among fewer than 70,000 clones, roughly 87% were seen once, and the ten largest hold 6.1%. V gave up 2 bases and J gave up 5 bases, with 18 bases separating them. The CDR3 sequence is 16 residues long. Germline V CDR1 and CDR2: MNHEY, SVGEGT. Remarks on this clone: The antigen is unknown.

The chain uses TRBV6-2 or TRBV6-3 and TRBJ2-5; D may be TRBD2 (6 bases). The sample consisted of peripheral blood, taken 28 days after the second AZD1222 dose. This TCR derives from an adult who received the AZD1222 COVID-19 vaccine. CDR3 loop: CASSYGLGGKRETQYF. For the CDR3, the DNA is TGTGCCAGCAGTTACGGTCTGGGCGGGAAGAGGGAGACCCAGTACTTC.